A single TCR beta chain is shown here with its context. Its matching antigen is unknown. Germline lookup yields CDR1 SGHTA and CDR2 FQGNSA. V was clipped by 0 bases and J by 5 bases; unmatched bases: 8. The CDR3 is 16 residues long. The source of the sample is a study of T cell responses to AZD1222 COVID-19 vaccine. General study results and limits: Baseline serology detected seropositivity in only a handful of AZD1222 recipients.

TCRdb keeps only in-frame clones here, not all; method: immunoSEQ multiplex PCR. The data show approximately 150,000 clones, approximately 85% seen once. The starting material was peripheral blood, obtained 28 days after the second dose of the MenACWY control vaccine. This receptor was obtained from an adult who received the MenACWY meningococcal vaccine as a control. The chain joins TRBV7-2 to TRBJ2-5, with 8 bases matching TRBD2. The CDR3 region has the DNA TGTGCCAGCAGCTTAGCCCCGACTAGCGTCGACGAGACCCAGTACTTC. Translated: CASSLAPTSVDETQYF.